The 15 T cell receptor beta chains reported below all come from one sample, sequenced in a study of blood T cell repertoires in COVID-19. Method: immunoSEQ multiplex PCR; TCRdb's copy keeps in-frame clones and lacks some. This table has 160,000 or so clones, approximately 87% appearing once. The sample was PBMCs or T cells enriched from blood (not recorded which). Receptor source: a woman aged 50 to 60 who had recovered from COVID-19.

The chain uses TRBV12-3 or TRBV12-4 and TRBJ2-5; D unclear. V was cut by 3 bases and J by 2 bases, with 4 bases left in between. The CDR3 is made up of 12 amino acids. CDR3 nucleotides: TGTGCCAGCAGTTTTTCTCAAGAGACCCAGTACTTC. This gives the protein CASSFSQETQYF.

This clone was seen only once. The rearrangement links TRBV7-9 to TRBJ2-7; weak D call: TRBD1 (6 bases). The CDR3 is 14 amino acids. Per the germline V gene, CDR1 is SEHNR and CDR2 is FQNEAQ (reference sequence). The V end was cut by 4 bases, the J end by 2 bases, with 12 bases between. Here the CDR3 DNA reads TGTGCCAGCAGCTCGGGACAAAAAACCTACGAGCAGTACTTC. Encoded protein: CASSSGQKTYEQYF.

This chain connects TRBV19 to TRBJ2-7; D remains ambiguous. The CDR3 extends over 16 amino acids. Germline V gene lookup returns CDR1 LNHDA and CDR2 SQIVND (reference sequence). V was shortened by 6 bases and J by 6 bases, with 24 bases between the two germline ends. The DNA for the CDR3 is TGTGCCAGTAGGCCTTCTTCACTAAGCAGCTCGAGCGAGCAGTACTTC. It translates to CASRPSSLSSSSEQYF.

The chain recombines TRBV5-4 with TRBJ2-6; D call uncertain. CDR1 and CDR2 from the germline V gene are SGHNT and YYREEE (reference sequence). The CDR3 totals 14 residues. The V end lost 4 bases, the J end lost 0 bases, and 5 bases lay between the germline ends. CDR3 in DNA: TGTGCCAGCAGCACGAGCTCTGGGGCCAACGTCCTGACTTTC. Protein: CASSTSSGANVLTF.

The V and J genes are TRBV9 and TRBJ1-1; possibly TRBD1 for D (6 bases). The CDR3 runs to 15 residues. Germline CDR1 and CDR2: SGDLS and YYNGEE. Trimming stripped 0 bases from V and 3 bases from J, with 12 bases between. CDR3 sequence (DNA): TGTGCCAGCAGCGTAGTGGGGGCGCGAGACACTGAAGCTTTCTTT. It specifies CASSVVGARDTEAFF.

The chain is built from TRBV7-9 and TRBJ1-1, with TRBD1 as a possible D gene (5 bases). The CDR3 is made up of 13 amino acids. The germline gives CDR1 SEHNR, CDR2 FQNEAQ (reference sequence). V lost 5 bases to trimming and J lost 4 bases, with 11 bases between them. The CDR3 is CASSRSGATEAFF. CDR3 sequence (DNA): TGTGCCAGCAGCCGCAGCGGGGCCACTGAAGCTTTCTTT.

The chain employs TRBV2 and TRBJ1-2, with no clear D. The germline V and J ends were trimmed by 3 bases and 10 bases, with 9 bases remaining between them. Germline V gene data show CDR1 as SNHLY and CDR2 as FYNNEI. This CDR3 region has 11 residues. CDR3 residues: CASSDIALYTF. CDR3 nucleotide sequence: TGTGCCAGCAGTGATATAGCACTCTACACCTTC. The whole variable domain, filled in from reference TRBV2 and TRBJ1-2, reads EPEVTQTPSHQVTQMGQEVILRCVPISNHLYFYWYRQILGQKVEFLVSFYNNEISEKSEIFDDQFSVERPDGSNFTLKIRSTKLEDSAMYFCASSDIALYTFGSGTRLTVV.

This chain connects TRBV11-3 to TRBJ2-1; 7 nucleotides align to TRBD2. CDR3 length: 16 residues. Looked up from germline, CDR1 is SGHNT and CDR2 is YENEEA. Trimming removed 3 bases from V and 2 bases from J; junction bases left unmatched: 7. This CDR3 is CASSFGSGLAYNEQFF. CDR3 nucleotide sequence: TGTGCCAGCAGCTTCGGCTCCGGACTAGCCTACAATGAGCAGTTCTTC.

The V call is TRBV12-3 or TRBV12-4, the J call TRBJ2-3; D ambiguous. The CDR3 loop spans 12 amino acids. Trimming left V 6 bases short and J 5 bases short, with 9 bases between. The CDR3 reads CASSSDLDTQYF. In nucleotides, the CDR3 is TGTGCCAGCAGCTCCGACTTAGATACGCAGTATTTT.

The gene calls are TRBV12-3 or TRBV12-4 and TRBJ2-7; 7 nucleotides line up with TRBD1. The ends lost 6 bases at V and 2 bases at J; junction bases unmatched: 4. The CDR3 runs to 13 residues. The CDR3 is CASRPGTAYEQYF. The CDR3 region has the DNA TGTGCCAGCAGGCCCGGGACAGCCTACGAGCAGTACTTC.

This clone is a singleton in its sample. The chain combines TRBV5-4 with TRBJ2-7, with TRBD1 identical over 12 bases. The CDR3 covers 16 residues. CDR1 and CDR2 from the germline V gene are SGHNT and YYREEE (reference sequence). With 4 bases clipped from V and 6 bases from J, the junction kept 11 bases outside the gene matches. The CDR3 sequence: CASSPPGQGAWGEQYF. The CDR3 DNA sequence: TGTGCCAGCAGCCCGCCGGGACAGGGGGCATGGGGCGAGCAGTACTTC.

The chain employs TRBV1 and TRBJ2-7; the D call TRBD1 from the table was never checked on the DNA. TRBV1 is reported as a pseudogene. The CDR3 is 13 amino acids. In nucleotides, the CDR3 is TGCACCAGCAGCCAACGGACAGACTACGAGCAGTACTTC. It is translated as CTSSQRTDYEQYF.

V is TRBV29-1 and J is TRBJ2-2; D is ambiguous. V was clipped by 2 bases and J by 5 bases, with 12 bases between them. Germline CDR1 and CDR2: SQVTM and ANQGSEA. The CDR3 length is 14 residues. Written as DNA, the CDR3 is TGCAGCGTTGAAACCTGGGCCCAAACCGGGGAGCTGTTTTTT. Protein sequence: CSVETWAQTGELFF.

This sequence joins TRBV6-2 or TRBV6-3 and TRBJ2-1, with 14 bases matching TRBD2. Germline lookup yields CDR1 MNHEY and CDR2 SVGEGT. There are 18 residues in the CDR3. V trimming: 2 bases; J trimming: 5 bases; junction bases outside the gene matches: 8. This CDR3 reads CASSYTLVGLAGDNEQFF. CDR3 bases: TGTGCCAGCAGTTACACACTAGTGGGACTAGCGGGGGACAATGAGCAGTTCTTC.

V and J are TRBV2 and TRBJ1-5, with a weak D call TRBD1 (5 bases). From germline, CDR1 is SNHLY and CDR2 FYNNEI. V lost 6 bases, J lost 4 bases, and 13 bases lay in between. This CDR3 has 14 amino acids. CDR3 sequence reads: CASSQTGGNQPQHF. The CDR3 bases are TGTGCCAGCAGCCAGACCGGGGGGAATCAGCCCCAGCATTTT.